Below are 2 T cell receptor beta chains sequenced from a single sample in a study of neurological immune-mediated disorders. From the 5' RACE reads, TCRdb called clonotypes with MiXCR, one entry per CDR3 protein. The data contain tens of thousands of distinct CDR3 sequences, roughly 10% of them singletons. Time point reported: longitudinal time-point 1 (baseline). The sequencing input was PBMCs. The source is a man younger than 40 in good health.

The rearrangement joins TRBV3-1 to TRBJ2-5; 11 nucleotides agree with TRBD2. Germline-derived CDR1 and CDR2 are LGHDT and YNNKEL (reference sequence). The CDR3 sequence is 19 residues long. V gave up 4 bases and J gave up 4 bases; unmatched junction bases: 17. CDR3 amino acids: CASSPGTSGTGQAVETQYF. CDR3 bases: TGTGCCAGCAGCCCAGGGACTAGCGGTACCGGACAGGCGGTAGAGACCCAGTACTTC.

In its sample, this clonotype was seen a few times. This clone may be a read error of a much larger clone one base away. The V call is TRBV5-1, the J call TRBJ2-5, with D hard to call. The ends were cut back, 3 bases at V and 1 base at J, with 4 bases in the middle. This CDR3 region has 12 residues. Per germline, CDR1 SGHRS and CDR2 YFSETQ. The CDR3 here is CASSCTQETQYF. The CDR3 nucleotides are TGCGCCAGCAGCTGCACCCAAGAGACCCAGTACTTC.